These 2 T cell receptor beta chains originate from one sample sequenced in a study of identical twins. TCRdb called the 5' RACE reads again in MiXCR, with one record for every CDR3 protein. The sample contains 200,000 to 250,000 distinct CDR3 sequences, about 13% of which appear only once. These sequences were also reported in another study, on yellow fever vaccine responses in identical twins.

Specimen: memory (CD45RO+) T cells sorted from blood. Every receptor here comes from a woman younger than 35 in good health.

The rearrangement uses TRBV2 and TRBJ1-2; no firm D call. The CDR3 runs to 14 residues. From germline, CDR1 is SNHLY and CDR2 FYNNEI. Trimming left V 4 bases short and J 4 bases short, with 13 bases between. CDR3 sequence: CASSAVTAAYGYTF. The CDR3 DNA reads as TGTGCCAGCAGTGCAGTTACAGCCGCCTATGGCTACACCTTC.

This clonotype occurred a few times. The rearrangement uses TRBV2 and TRBJ1-2; TRBD1 agrees at 7 bases. Germline trimming cut 6 bases from V and 0 bases from J; bases unmatched to any gene: 4. This CDR3 contains 14 residues. Germline V gene data show CDR1 as SNHLY and CDR2 as FYNNEI. The CDR3 reads CASRPGTANYGYTF. The CDR3 DNA reads as TGTGCCAGCAGACCCGGGACAGCTAACTATGGCTACACCTTC.